The source of this T cell receptor (beta chain) is a study of patients and donors after allogeneic stem cell transplantation. This clonotype was observed a few times. One entry per CDR3 protein results from TCRdb running MiXCR on the RT-PCR reads. Here the sample spans roughly 960,000 distinct CDR3 sequences, roughly 18% being singletons. The TCR originated in a human donor who was either an allogeneic HSCT recipient or a stem cell or donor lymphocyte infusion donor (not recorded which). It is not recorded whose cells these are; they may come from a transplant donor. The sequencing sample was made of blood, either unsorted or a sorted T cell fraction (not recorded which).

CDR3 residues: CASSLGTGYSSYNEQFF. The CDR3 DNA reads TGTGCCAGCAGCTTAGGGACAGGGTATAGCTCCTACAATGAGCAGTTCTTC. The chain combines TRBV7-8 with TRBJ2-1; the match to TRBD1 covers 8 bases. CDR1 is SGHVS and CDR2 is FQNEAQ in the germline V gene. The trim removed 1 base at V and 0 bases at J, leaving 5 bases unmatched. This CDR3 is 17 amino acids long.